These T cell receptor beta chains were read from a single sample in a study of identical twins. TCRdb re-derived calls from the 5' RACE reads in MiXCR, one entry per CDR3 protein. This table has a few hundred thousand distinct CDR3 sequences, 12% appearing once. The same data also went into a second study, on yellow fever vaccine responses in identical twins.

Sequencing was performed on CD8+ T cells sorted from blood. These receptors were obtained from a young woman in good health. Each CDR3 is given with its conserved first and last residue. A D gene is named only where the DNA matches it firmly. Size tells how often a clone was seen (once, few, many) or the class of an expanded clone, and some rows leave it out.

d_call	v_call	clone_size	j_call	cdr3_nt	cdr3_aa
TRBD1	TRBV27	.	TRBJ2-7	TGTGCCAGCAGTCCCGACAGGGTACAGCCCTACGAGCAGTACTTC	CASSPDRVQPYEQYF
.	TRBV28	.	TRBJ2-1	TGTGCCAGCAGTTTAGAGGACTCCGCCTACAATGAGCAGTTCTTC	CASSLEDSAYNEQFF
.	TRBV12-3/TRBV12-4	many	TRBJ2-1	TGTGCCAGCGTATCCTTTGAGGAGCAGTTCTTC	CASVSFEEQFF
.	TRBV28	.	TRBJ1-2	TGTGCCAGCAGTTCCCCCTCCACTAACTATGGCTACACCTTC	CASSSPSTNYGYTF
.	TRBV28	few	TRBJ2-2	TGTGCCAGCAGTATCACCGGGGAGCTGTTTTTT	CASSITGELFF
.	TRBV3-1	many	TRBJ2-5	TGTGCCAGCAGCCTTCTGGACGGAGAGGAGACCCAGTACTTC	CASSLLDGEETQYF
.	TRBV27	few	TRBJ1-5	TGTGCCAGCAGACGGACCCTGGGGGATCAGCCCCAGCATTTT	CASRRTLGDQPQHF
TRBD1	TRBV24-1	.	TRBJ1-1	TGTGCCACCAGTGATTGGACCAGGGGGAACAAGGGATTTTTCACTGAAGCTTTCTTT	CATSDWTRGNKGFFTEAFF
.	TRBV5-6	.	TRBJ2-7	TGTGCCAGCAGCGGGGGATGGGGCTCCTACGAGCAGTACTTC	CASSGGWGSYEQYF
TRBD2	TRBV13	.	TRBJ2-3	TGTGCCAGCAGCACGAGACTAGCGGGAAAAGATACGCAGTATTTT	CASSTRLAGKDTQYF
.	TRBV29-1	many	TRBJ2-7	TGCAGCGTTGAATCCAGTTCGGGCTACGAGCAGTACTTC	CSVESSSGYEQYF
.	TRBV12-3/TRBV12-4	many	TRBJ1-2	TGTGCCAGCAGTTCCCTGGACAGTAACTATGGCTACACCTTC	CASSSLDSNYGYTF
TRBD1	TRBV7-3	.	TRBJ2-1	TGTGCCAGCACCCTAGACAGGGTTAATCTGTTCTTC	CASTLDRVNLFF
.	TRBV27	many	TRBJ2-7	TGTGCCAGCAGTTTATCATCGGGACACAAAACCTACGAGCAGTACTTC	CASSLSSGHKTYEQYF
.	TRBV29-1	.	TRBJ2-1	TGCAGCGTTGAACTGTCCAGGGCATTGGCGTTCTTC	CSVELSRALAFF
.	TRBV5-6	many	TRBJ2-6	TGTGCCAGCAGCTTCGGCTCTGGGGCCAACGTCCTGACTTTC	CASSFGSGANVLTF
TRBD2	TRBV7-8	.	TRBJ2-3	TGTGCCAGCAGCGGGCCGATAGCGGGAGGACCTCTAACCAAAGATACGCAGTATTTT	CASSGPIAGGPLTKDTQYF
.	TRBV7-7	few	TRBJ2-5	TGTGCCAGCAGCCCAAGTAGCTCTAGCGCTGAGGGGACCCAGTACTTC	CASSPSSSSAEGTQYF
.	TRBV24-1	.	TRBJ1-4	TGTGCCACCTCCACGGGGCGCGGGTCTAATGAAAAACTGTTTTTT	CATSTGRGSNEKLFF
TRBD2	TRBV2	few	TRBJ2-1	TGTGCCAGCAGTGGTTTAGCGGGAGGGGACAATGAGCAGTTCTTC	CASSGLAGGDNEQFF
.	TRBV2	few	TRBJ2-2	TGTGCCACTTACAGGGTCAACACCGGGGAGCTGTTTTTT	CATYRVNTGELFF
.	TRBV13	.	TRBJ1-1	TGTGCCAGCAGCCAAGAGGGGTTGGGCACTGAAGCTTTCTTT	CASSQEGLGTEAFF
.	TRBV7-9	.	TRBJ1-2	TGTGCCAGCAGCCGTCGGTGGGGGTATTATGGCTACACCTTC	CASSRRWGYYGYTF
TRBD1	TRBV11-2	few	TRBJ2-5	TGTGCCAGCAGCTCGGTTCATCAGGGGGTTGGAGAGACCCAGTACTTC	CASSSVHQGVGETQYF
TRBD1	TRBV5-1	few	TRBJ2-7	TGCGCCAGCAGCTCTGGACAGGTTGCCCCTCTCGGGGAGCAGTACTTC	CASSSGQVAPLGEQYF
.	TRBV12-3/TRBV12-4	few	TRBJ1-1	TGTGCCAGCAGTTATAGCCGGTACACTGAAGCTTTCTTT	CASSYSRYTEAFF
TRBD1	TRBV20-1	few	TRBJ2-3	TGCAGTGCTAGAGATCTCAGGGGGATTGTTTCCCGAAGCACAGATACGCAGTATTTT	CSARDLRGIVSRSTDTQYF
.	TRBV12-3/TRBV12-4	many	TRBJ2-1	TGTGCCAGCATCGCTGGGGGGTTTGGACAGTACAATGAGCAGTTCTTC	CASIAGGFGQYNEQFF
.	TRBV7-9	.	TRBJ1-1	TGTGCCAGCAGCCGCGGGCCGGGCACTGAAGCTTTCTTT	CASSRGPGTEAFF
TRBD1	TRBV10-2	few	TRBJ1-1	TGCGCCAGCAAACAGGGGGCTAGGGACACTGAAGCTTTCTTT	CASKQGARDTEAFF
.	TRBV5-1	.	TRBJ2-5	TGCGCCAGCAGCTTGGTGGTTAAAGGGGACCAGTACTTC	CASSLVVKGDQYF
.	TRBV11-3	.	TRBJ2-1	TGTGCCAGCAGCTTACACCGAGATGGGACTGAGCAGTTCTTC	CASSLHRDGTEQFF
.	TRBV14	few	TRBJ2-5	TGTGCCAGCAGCCAAGACAGGGGAGAGGTGGTAGCGGTTCAAGAGACCCAGTACTTC	CASSQDRGEVVAVQETQYF